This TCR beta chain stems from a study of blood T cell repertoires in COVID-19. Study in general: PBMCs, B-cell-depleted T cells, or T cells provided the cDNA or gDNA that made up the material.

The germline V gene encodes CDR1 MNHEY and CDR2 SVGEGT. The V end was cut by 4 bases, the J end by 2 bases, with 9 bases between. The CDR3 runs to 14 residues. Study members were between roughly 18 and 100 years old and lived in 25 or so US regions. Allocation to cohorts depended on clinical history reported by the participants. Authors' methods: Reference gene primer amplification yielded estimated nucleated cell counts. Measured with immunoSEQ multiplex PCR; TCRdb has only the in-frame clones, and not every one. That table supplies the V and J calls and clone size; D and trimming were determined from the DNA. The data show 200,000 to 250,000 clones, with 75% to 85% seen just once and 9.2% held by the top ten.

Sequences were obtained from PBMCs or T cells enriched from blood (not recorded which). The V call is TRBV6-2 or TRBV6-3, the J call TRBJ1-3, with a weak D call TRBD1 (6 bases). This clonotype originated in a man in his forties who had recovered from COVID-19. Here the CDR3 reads CASSLGTTGNTIYF. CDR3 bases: TGTGCCAGCAGTTTGGGGACAACTGGAAACACCATATATTTT.